A single sample is the source of the 7 T cell receptor beta chains below, sequenced in a study of OX40 agonist ivuxolimab in advanced cancers. Assay: immunoSEQ multiplex PCR; the TCRdb copy retains only in-frame clones and omits some. Among 90,000 to 130,000 clones listed, more than 70% were seen once. Sequenced here: CD4+ or CD8+ T cells sorted from blood, sampled in a trial of the OX40 agonist ivuxolimab. The receptors come from an adult with an advanced solid tumor such as melanoma, head and neck, liver or kidney cancer.

This rearrangement joins TRBV7-3 to TRBJ2-1; 10 positions match TRBD2. CDR1 is SGHTA, CDR2 FQGTGA, per germline. This CDR3 is 16 amino acids long. Germline trimming cut 5 bases from V and 2 bases from J; bases unmatched to any gene: 6. The CDR3 DNA is TGTGCCAGCAGCACCCGGACTAGCGGAGCCTACAATGAGCAGTTCTTC. Protein: CASSTRTSGAYNEQFF. The full variable domain, in which reference TRBV7-3 and TRBJ2-1 provide the parts outside the CDR3, is GAGVSQTPSNKVTEKGKYVELRCDPISGHTALYWYRQSLGQGPEFLIYFQGTGAADDSGLPNDRFFAVRPEGSVSTLKIQRTERGDSAVYLCASSTRTSGAYNEQFFGPGTRLTVL.

The chain couples TRBV10-3 to TRBJ1-2, with TRBD1 matching 9 bases. In germline, CDR1 is ENHRY, CDR2 SYGVKD. The CDR3 sequence is 16 residues long. The junction had 9 bases not matched to a gene; V was cut back by 3 bases and J by 4 bases. CDR3 protein: CAISEEGQGFLYGYTF. DNA for the CDR3: TGTGCCATCAGTGAAGAGGGACAGGGCTTTCTCTATGGCTACACCTTC.

The chain joins TRBV5-4 to TRBJ1-2, with 7 bases fitting TRBD1. Germline V gene data show CDR1 as SGHNT and CDR2 as YYREEE (reference sequence). The CDR3 contains 17 residues. Trimming removed 5 bases from V and 2 bases from J; junction bases left unmatched: 15. DNA of the CDR3: TGTGCCAGCAGTTCCGAATTCGCCGGGACAGCAAACTATGGCTACACCTTC. Translating gives CASSSEFAGTANYGYTF.

This rearrangement joins TRBV6-5 to TRBJ1-5; D gene ambiguous. CDR3 size: 15 residues. CDR1 MNHEY and CDR2 SVGAGI come from the germline V gene. V was shortened by 0 bases and J by 2 bases, with 8 bases between the two germline ends. The CDR3 loop reads CASSYSGSGNQPQHF. Here the CDR3 DNA reads TGTGCCAGCAGTTACTCGGGGTCAGGCAATCAGCCCCAGCATTTT.

The chain links TRBV9 to TRBJ2-1, with D possibly being TRBD1 or TRBD2 (5 bases each). This CDR3 is built from 14 residues. Germline-derived CDR1 and CDR2 are SGDLS and YYNGEE. V dropped 3 bases and J dropped 7 bases, with 14 bases sitting between them. DNA for the CDR3: TGTGCCAGCAGCGGGCCGGGAAAGGGGAATGAGCAGTTCTTC. It encodes CASSGPGKGNEQFF.

The V and J genes are TRBV18 and TRBJ1-5, with D perhaps matching TRBD1 (5 bases). Trimming pared 4 bases from V and 1 base from J, leaving 14 bases between. Germline assignment: CDR1 KGHSH and CDR2 LQKENI. The CDR3 contains 16 residues. The CDR3 region has the DNA TGTGCCAGCTCACAGACAGCGGAGAGAAGCAATCAGCCCCAGCATTTT. It yields the protein CASSQTAERSNQPQHF.

The chain has TRBV4-2 and TRBJ2-3; no clear D. Per germline, CDR1 LGHNA and CDR2 YNFKEQ. The length of the CDR3 is 15 residues. The germline V and J ends were trimmed by 0 bases and 0 bases, with 7 bases remaining between them. The CDR3 sequence is CASSQDMASTDTQYF. The CDR3 DNA sequence: TGTGCCAGCAGCCAAGATATGGCTAGCACAGATACGCAGTATTTT.